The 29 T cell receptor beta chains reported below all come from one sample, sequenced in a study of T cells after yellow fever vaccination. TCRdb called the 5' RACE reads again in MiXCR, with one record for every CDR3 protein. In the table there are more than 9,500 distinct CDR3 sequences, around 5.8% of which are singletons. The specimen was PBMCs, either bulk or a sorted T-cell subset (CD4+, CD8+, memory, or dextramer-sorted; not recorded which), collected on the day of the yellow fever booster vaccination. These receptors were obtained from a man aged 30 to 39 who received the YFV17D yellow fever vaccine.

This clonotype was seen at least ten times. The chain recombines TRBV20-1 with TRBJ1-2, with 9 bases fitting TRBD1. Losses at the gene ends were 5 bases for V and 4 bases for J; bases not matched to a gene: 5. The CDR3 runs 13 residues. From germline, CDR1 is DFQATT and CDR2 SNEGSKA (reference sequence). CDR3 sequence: CSAPKTGGYGYTF. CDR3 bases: TGCAGTGCTCCGAAGACAGGGGGCTATGGCTACACCTTC.

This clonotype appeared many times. The CDR3 reads CASSWTGGGQETQYF. CDR3 nucleotides: TGTGCCAGCAGTTGGACAGGGGGCGGCCAAGAGACCCAGTACTTC. J is TRBJ2-5 and V is TRBV6-2 or TRBV6-3; 11 bases line up with TRBD1. This CDR3 has 15 amino acids. Germline loops: CDR1 MNHEY, CDR2 SVGEGT. V lost 4 bases, J lost 1 base, and 2 bases stayed unmatched.

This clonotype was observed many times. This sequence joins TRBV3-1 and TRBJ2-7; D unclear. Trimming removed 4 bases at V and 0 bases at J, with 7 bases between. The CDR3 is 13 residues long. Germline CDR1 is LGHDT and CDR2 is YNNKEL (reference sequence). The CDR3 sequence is CASSPDDSYEQYF. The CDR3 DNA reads TGTGCCAGCAGCCCGGACGACTCCTACGAGCAGTACTTC.

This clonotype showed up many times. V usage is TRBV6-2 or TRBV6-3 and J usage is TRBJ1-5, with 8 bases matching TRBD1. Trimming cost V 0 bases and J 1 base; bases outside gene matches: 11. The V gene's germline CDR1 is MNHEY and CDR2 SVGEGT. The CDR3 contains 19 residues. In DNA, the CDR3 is TGTGCCAGCAGTTACTCGAAAGCGTCAGGGGGCGCGAGCAATCAGCCCCAGCATTTT. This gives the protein CASSYSKASGGASNQPQHF.

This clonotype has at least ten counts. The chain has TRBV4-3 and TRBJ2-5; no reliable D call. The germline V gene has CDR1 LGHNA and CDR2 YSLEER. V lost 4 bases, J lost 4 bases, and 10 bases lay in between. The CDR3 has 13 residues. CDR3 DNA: TGCGCCAGCAGCCGGGTTGCAGGAGAGACCCAGTACTTC. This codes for CASSRVAGETQYF.

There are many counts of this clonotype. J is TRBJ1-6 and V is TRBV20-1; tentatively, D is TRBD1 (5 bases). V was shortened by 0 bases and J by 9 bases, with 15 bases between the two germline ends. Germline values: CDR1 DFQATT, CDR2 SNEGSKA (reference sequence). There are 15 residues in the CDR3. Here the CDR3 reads CSARDEGRAVSPLHF. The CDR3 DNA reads TGCAGTGCTAGAGATGAGGGGAGGGCAGTTTCACCCCTCCACTTT.

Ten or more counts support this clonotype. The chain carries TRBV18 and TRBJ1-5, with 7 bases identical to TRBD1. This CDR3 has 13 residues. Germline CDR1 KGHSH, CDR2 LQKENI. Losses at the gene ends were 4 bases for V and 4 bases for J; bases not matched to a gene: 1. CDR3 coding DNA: TGTGCCAGCTCACGGGACAGAAATCAGCCCCAGCATTTT. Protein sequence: CASSRDRNQPQHF.

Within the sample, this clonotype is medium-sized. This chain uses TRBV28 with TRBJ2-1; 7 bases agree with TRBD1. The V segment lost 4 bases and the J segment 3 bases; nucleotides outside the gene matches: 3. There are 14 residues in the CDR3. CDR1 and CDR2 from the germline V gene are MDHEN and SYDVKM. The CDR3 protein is CASSWGQSYNEQFF. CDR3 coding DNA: TGTGCCAGCAGTTGGGGACAGAGCTACAATGAGCAGTTCTTC.

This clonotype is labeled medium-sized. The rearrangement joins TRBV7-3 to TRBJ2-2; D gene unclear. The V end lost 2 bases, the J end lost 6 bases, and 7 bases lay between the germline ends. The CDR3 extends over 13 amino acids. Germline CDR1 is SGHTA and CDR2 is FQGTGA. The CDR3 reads CASSLDLAGELFF. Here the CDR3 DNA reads TGTGCCAGCAGCTTAGATCTCGCCGGGGAGCTGTTTTTT. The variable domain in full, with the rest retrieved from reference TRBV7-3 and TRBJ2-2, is GAGVSQTPSNKVTEKGKYVELRCDPISGHTALYWYRQSLGQGPEFLIYFQGTGAADDSGLPNDRFFAVRPEGSVSTLKIQRTERGDSAVYLCASSLDLAGELFFGEGSRLTVL.

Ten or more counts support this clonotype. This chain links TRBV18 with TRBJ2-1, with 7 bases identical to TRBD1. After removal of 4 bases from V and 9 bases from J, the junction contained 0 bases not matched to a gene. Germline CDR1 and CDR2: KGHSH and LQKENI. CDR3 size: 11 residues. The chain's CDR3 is CASSRDSEQFF. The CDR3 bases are TGTGCCAGCTCACGGGACAGTGAGCAGTTCTTC.

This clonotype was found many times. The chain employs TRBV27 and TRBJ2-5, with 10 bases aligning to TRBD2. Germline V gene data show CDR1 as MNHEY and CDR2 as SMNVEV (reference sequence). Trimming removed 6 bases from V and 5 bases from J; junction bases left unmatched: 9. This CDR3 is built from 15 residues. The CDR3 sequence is CASRSSAGGGETQYF. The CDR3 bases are TGTGCCAGCAGATCATCAGCGGGAGGGGGCGAGACCCAGTACTTC.

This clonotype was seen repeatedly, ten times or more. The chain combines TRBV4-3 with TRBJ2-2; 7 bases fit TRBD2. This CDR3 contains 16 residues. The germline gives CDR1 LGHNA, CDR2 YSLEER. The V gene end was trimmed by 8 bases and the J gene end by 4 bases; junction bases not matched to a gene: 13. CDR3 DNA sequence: TGCGCCAGCGCCCGCGGGGAGGGGCTAACCACCGGGGAGCTGTTTTTT. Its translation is CASARGEGLTTGELFF.

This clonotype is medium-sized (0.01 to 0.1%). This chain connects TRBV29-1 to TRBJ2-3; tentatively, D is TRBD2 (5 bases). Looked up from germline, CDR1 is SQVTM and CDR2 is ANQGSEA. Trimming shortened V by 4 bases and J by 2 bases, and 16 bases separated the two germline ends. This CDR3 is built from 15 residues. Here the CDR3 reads CSVGLAGLITDTQYF. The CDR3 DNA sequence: TGCAGCGTTGGTCTAGCAGGACTGATCACAGATACGCAGTATTTT.

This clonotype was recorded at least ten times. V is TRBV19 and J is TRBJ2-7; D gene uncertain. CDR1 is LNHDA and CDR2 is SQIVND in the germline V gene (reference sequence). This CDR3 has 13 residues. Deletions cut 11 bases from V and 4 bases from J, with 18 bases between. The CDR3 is CAASWVAGYEQYF. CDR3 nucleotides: TGTGCCGCAAGTTGGGTAGCCGGATACGAGCAGTACTTC.

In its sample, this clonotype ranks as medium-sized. Here the CDR3 DNA reads TGTGCCAGCAGTTACGTCGGGACTACTCCCTACGAGCAGTACTTC. The encoded protein is CASSYVGTTPYEQYF. The chain joins TRBV6-5 to TRBJ2-7; 7 bases match TRBD2. Germline CDR1 reads MNHEY; CDR2 reads SVGAGI. V was clipped by 2 bases and J by 2 bases; unmatched bases: 6. The length of the CDR3 is 15 residues.

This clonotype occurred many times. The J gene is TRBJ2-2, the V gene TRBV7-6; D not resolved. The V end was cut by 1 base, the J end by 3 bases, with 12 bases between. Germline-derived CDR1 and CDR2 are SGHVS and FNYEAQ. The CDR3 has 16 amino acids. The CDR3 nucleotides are TGTGCCAGCAGCTTAGTACCACAGTCATACACCGGGGAGCTGTTTTTT. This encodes CASSLVPQSYTGELFF. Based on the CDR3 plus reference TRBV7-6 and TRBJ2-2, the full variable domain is GAGVSQSPRYKVTKRGQDVALRCDPISGHVSLYWYRQALGQGPEFLTYFNYEAQQDKSGLPNDRFSAERPEGSISTLTIQRTEQRDSAMYRCASSLVPQSYTGELFFGEGSRLTVL.

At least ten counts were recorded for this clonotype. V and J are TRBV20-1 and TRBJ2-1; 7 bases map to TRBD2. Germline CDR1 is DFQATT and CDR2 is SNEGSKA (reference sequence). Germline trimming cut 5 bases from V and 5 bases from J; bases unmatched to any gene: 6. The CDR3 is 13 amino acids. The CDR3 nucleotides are TGCAGTGCTTTAGCGGGCCACCACAATGAGCAGTTCTTC. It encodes CSALAGHHNEQFF.

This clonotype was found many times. This chain's CDR3 is CAIKTGTGENEQFF. For the CDR3, the DNA is TGTGCCATCAAAACCGGGACAGGGGAGAATGAGCAGTTCTTC. The V gene is TRBV10-3, the J gene TRBJ2-1; TRBD1 agrees at 10 bases. Trimming at V came to 7 bases and at J to 7 bases, leaving 7 bases not matched to a gene. CDR1 and CDR2 (germline): ENHRY, SYGVKD. The CDR3 covers 14 residues.

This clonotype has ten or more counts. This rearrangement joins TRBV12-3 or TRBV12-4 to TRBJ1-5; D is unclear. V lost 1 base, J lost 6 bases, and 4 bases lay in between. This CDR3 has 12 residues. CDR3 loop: CASSLGSQPQHF. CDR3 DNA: TGTGCCAGCAGTTTAGGGAGTCAGCCCCAGCATTTT.

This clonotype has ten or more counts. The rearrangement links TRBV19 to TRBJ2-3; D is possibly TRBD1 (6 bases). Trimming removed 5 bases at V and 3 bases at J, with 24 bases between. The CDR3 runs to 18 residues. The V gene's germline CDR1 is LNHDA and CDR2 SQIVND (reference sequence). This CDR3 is CASSEGGFRGVGTDTQYF. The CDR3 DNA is TGTGCCAGTAGTGAAGGAGGCTTCAGGGGAGTGGGGACAGATACGCAGTATTTT.

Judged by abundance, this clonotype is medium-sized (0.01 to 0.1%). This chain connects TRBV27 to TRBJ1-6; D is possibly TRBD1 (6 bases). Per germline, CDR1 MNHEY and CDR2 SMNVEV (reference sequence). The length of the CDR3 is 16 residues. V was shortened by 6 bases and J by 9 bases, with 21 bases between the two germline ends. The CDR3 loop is CASSNGTPGIGSPLHF. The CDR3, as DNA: TGTGCCAGCAGCAACGGGACACCTGGAATCGGTTCACCCCTCCACTTT.

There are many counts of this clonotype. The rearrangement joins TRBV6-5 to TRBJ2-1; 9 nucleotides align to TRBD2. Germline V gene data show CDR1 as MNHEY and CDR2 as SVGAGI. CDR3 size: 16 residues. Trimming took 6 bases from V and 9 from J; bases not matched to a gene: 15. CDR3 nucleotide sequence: TGTGCCAGCAGCCCCTTAGCGGGAGCAGCAGGGGGTGAGCAGTTCTTC. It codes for CASSPLAGAAGGEQFF.

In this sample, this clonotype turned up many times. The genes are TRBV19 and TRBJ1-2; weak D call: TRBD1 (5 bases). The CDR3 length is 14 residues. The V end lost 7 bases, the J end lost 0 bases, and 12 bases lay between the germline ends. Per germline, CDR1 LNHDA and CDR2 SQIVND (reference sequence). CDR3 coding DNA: TGTGCCAGTATTGCTGGGGGAGCTAACTATGGCTACACCTTC. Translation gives CASIAGGANYGYTF.

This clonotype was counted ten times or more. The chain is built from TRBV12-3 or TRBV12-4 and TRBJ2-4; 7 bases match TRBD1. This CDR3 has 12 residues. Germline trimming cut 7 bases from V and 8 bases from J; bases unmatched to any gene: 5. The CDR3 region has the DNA TGTGCCAGCACACCAGGGGGACACATTCAGTACTTC. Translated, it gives CASTPGGHIQYF.

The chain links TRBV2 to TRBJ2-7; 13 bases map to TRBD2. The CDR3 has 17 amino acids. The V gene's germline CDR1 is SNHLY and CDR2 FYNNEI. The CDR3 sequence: CTICLYGTSGNLYEQYF. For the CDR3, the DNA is TGTACCATCTGTTTATACGGGACTAGCGGGAATCTCTACGAGCAGTACTTC.

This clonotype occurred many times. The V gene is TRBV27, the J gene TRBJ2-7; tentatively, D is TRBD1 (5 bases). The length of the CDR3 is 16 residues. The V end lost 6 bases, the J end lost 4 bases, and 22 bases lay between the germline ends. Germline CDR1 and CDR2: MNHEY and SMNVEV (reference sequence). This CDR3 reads CASRTTLRVPNYEQYF. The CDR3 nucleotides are TGTGCCAGCAGGACAACCCTCAGGGTCCCTAATTACGAGCAGTACTTC.

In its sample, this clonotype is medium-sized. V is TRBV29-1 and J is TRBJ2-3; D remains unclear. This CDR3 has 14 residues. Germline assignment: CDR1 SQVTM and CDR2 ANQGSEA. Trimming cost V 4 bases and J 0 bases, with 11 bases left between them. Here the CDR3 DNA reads TGCAGCGTTGTATACTTTACTAGCACAGATACGCAGTATTTT. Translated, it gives CSVVYFTSTDTQYF.

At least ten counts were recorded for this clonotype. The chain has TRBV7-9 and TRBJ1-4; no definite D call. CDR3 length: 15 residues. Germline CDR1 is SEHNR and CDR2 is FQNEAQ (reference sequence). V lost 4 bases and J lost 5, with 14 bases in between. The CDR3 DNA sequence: TGTGCCAGCAGCTCCGGAGGGCGGATGAATGAAAAACTGTTTTTT. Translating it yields CASSSGGRMNEKLFF.

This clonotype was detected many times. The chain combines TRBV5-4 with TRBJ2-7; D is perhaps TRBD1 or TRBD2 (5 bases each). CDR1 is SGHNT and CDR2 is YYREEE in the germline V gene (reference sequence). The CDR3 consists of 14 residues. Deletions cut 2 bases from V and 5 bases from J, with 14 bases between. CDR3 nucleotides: TGTGCCAGCAGCTTATACGGGGCAGGGAACGAGCAGTACTTC. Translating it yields CASSLYGAGNEQYF.